The T cell receptor (beta chain) under discussion was sequenced for a study of shared clonotypes between healthy human individuals. The CDR3 has 14 amino acids. Trimming took 3 bases from V and 4 from J, leaving 12 bases between them. CDR1 is SNHLY and CDR2 is FYNNEI in the germline V gene. Produced via immunoSEQ multiplex PCR; TCRdb's table is partial and in-frame only. This sample has over 1.4 million clones, with 95% to 97% found just once. The source of this sequence is a man younger than 40 in good health. The chain couples TRBV2 to TRBJ1-2; D call uncertain. The material sequenced was naive CD4+ T cells sorted from blood. Subset specified: CD45RA+ positively selected. CDR3 DNA: TGTGCCAGCAGTGAGTCCGGGATTCCCTATGGCTACACCTTC. It translates to CASSESGIPYGYTF.